The 8 T cell receptor beta chains presented below share a single source sample, sequenced in a study of cytotoxic CD8 clonotypes in ibrutinib-treated CLL. This table comes from immunoSEQ multiplex PCR, and its TCRdb copy is limited to in-frame clones, with some not included. The data contain approximately 130,000 clones, around 84% of them singletons. Source: PBMCs, taken after 24 months of ibrutinib treatment. The receptors were gathered from a human donor with chronic lymphocytic leukemia.

The chain joins TRBV5-5 to TRBJ1-5; D is ambiguous. Trimming took off 0 bases at V and 0 bases at J, with 10 bases between the two ends. This CDR3 spans 16 amino acids. Germline values: CDR1 SGHKS, CDR2 YYEKEE (reference sequence). CDR3: CASSLGNVNSNQPQHF. The CDR3 nucleotides read TGTGCCAGCAGCTTGGGCAACGTCAATAGCAATCAGCCCCAGCATTTT.

This chain joins TRBV7-9 and TRBJ1-5; D may be TRBD1 (5 bases). Per the germline V gene, CDR1 is SEHNR and CDR2 is FQNEAQ (reference sequence). The V and J ends lost 4 bases and 0 bases respectively, with 10 bases between them. CDR3 length equals 15 residues. The CDR3 region is CASSSGGLSNQPQHF. In nucleotides, the CDR3 is TGTGCCAGCAGCTCGGGGGGTCTTAGCAATCAGCCCCAGCATTTT.

The chain recombines TRBV6-6 with TRBJ1-1; possibly TRBD1 for D (5 bases). Germline loops: CDR1 MNHNY, CDR2 SVGAGI (reference sequence). The CDR3 is 15 residues long. V was cut by 2 bases and J by 10 bases, with 20 bases left in between. CDR3 amino acids: CASSYAPVRVDGAFF. DNA of the CDR3: TGTGCCAGCAGTTACGCGCCAGTCAGGGTGGATGGAGCTTTCTTT.

This sequence joins TRBV19 and TRBJ2-5; maybe TRBD2 (6 bases). Trimming took off 3 bases at V and 5 bases at J, with 13 bases between the two ends. Looked up from germline, CDR1 is LNHDA and CDR2 is SQIVND (reference sequence). This CDR3 is 14 amino acids long. The CDR3 DNA is TGTGCCAGTAGTATGCTAAGCCGGGGGGAGACCCAGTACTTC. Translating it yields CASSMLSRGETQYF.

This chain joins TRBV18 and TRBJ2-6; 7 bases are a match to TRBD2. Per germline, CDR1 KGHSH and CDR2 LQKENI. Germline trimming cut 0 bases from V and 2 bases from J; bases unmatched to any gene: 1. CDR3 length: 16 residues. In DNA, the CDR3 is TGTGCCAGCTCACCACCGGCGGGGGCTGGGGCCAACGTCCTGACTTTC. Translated: CASSPPAGAGANVLTF.

This rearrangement joins TRBV5-4 to TRBJ1-2, with D possibly being TRBD1 (6 bases). Germline V lookup: CDR1 SGHNT, CDR2 YYREEE (reference sequence). The CDR3 totals 14 residues. V was pared by 3 bases and J by 3 bases, with 12 bases between. The CDR3 sequence is CASSSYRDDYGYTF. The CDR3 coding sequence is TGTGCCAGCAGCTCCTACAGGGACGACTATGGCTACACCTTC.

CDR3 in amino acids: CASSLYPKTRGTEAFF. The CDR3 DNA is TGTGCCAGCAGTCTCTACCCTAAGACCCGGGGCACTGAAGCTTTCTTT. The rearrangement uses TRBV27 and TRBJ1-1; D unclear. The CDR3 loop spans 16 amino acids. Germline assignment: CDR1 MNHEY and CDR2 SMNVEV (reference sequence). V was cut by 5 bases and J by 4 bases, with 20 bases left in between.

In DNA, the CDR3 is TGTGCCAGCAGCCGTAGACTAGCGGGGGGTCACGAGCAGTACTTC. It encodes CASSRRLAGGHEQYF. The chain joins TRBV5-4 to TRBJ2-7, with 13 nucleotides matching TRBD2. Germline trimming cut 4 bases from V and 5 bases from J; bases unmatched to any gene: 6. From germline, CDR1 is SGHNT and CDR2 YYREEE (reference sequence). The CDR3 runs 15 residues.